This is a list of T cell receptor beta chains from one sample in a study of T cells after posttransplantation cyclophosphamide. Produced via immunoSEQ multiplex PCR; TCRdb's table is partial and in-frame only. The table has 25,000 or so clones, roughly 86% seen once. Sequences were obtained from PBMCs. The receptors here all came from an older woman with a blood cancer, CMV-positive, and with a related stem cell donor. Each CDR3 is given with its conserved first and last residue. Each record gives: clone size, J gene, V gene, D gene, CDR3 protein, CDR3 DNA. A D gene is named only where the DNA matches it firmly. Not all rows give a size; the values are once, few, many and, for expanded clones, a class.

abundance: .; j_gene: TRBJ2-2; v_gene: TRBV28; d_gene: TRBD1; CDR3aa: CASSWRGLDRVIGELFF; CDR3nt: TGTGCCAGCAGTTGGAGGGGGTTGGACAGGGTTATCGGGGAGCTGTTTTTT
abundance: once; j_gene: TRBJ2-5; v_gene: TRBV7-2; d_gene: .; CDR3aa: CASSRRSGPQETQYF; CDR3nt: TGTGCCAGCAGCCGGAGGAGCGGGCCCCAAGAGACCCAGTACTTC
abundance: .; j_gene: TRBJ2-5; v_gene: TRBV5-4; d_gene: TRBD2; CDR3aa: CASSPGGTQETQYF; CDR3nt: TGTGCCAGCAGCCCGGGAGGGACCCAAGAGACCCAGTACTTC
abundance: .; j_gene: TRBJ2-3; v_gene: TRBV4-1; d_gene: .; CDR3aa: CASSLSAYNTDTQYF; CDR3nt: TGCGCCAGCAGCCTTAGCGCGTATAACACAGATACGCAGTATTTT
abundance: .; j_gene: TRBJ2-4; v_gene: TRBV18; d_gene: .; CDR3aa: CASSLDEENIQYF; CDR3nt: TGTGCCAGCTCACTCGACGAGGAAAACATTCAGTACTTC
abundance: .; j_gene: TRBJ1-1; v_gene: TRBV12-5; d_gene: .; CDR3aa: CASDTHRGGRRTEAFF; CDR3nt: TGTGCTAGTGACACCCATCGCGGGGGGAGGAGGACTGAAGCTTTCTTT
abundance: .; j_gene: TRBJ2-1; v_gene: TRBV5-1; d_gene: .; CDR3aa: CASTPRGYDEQFF; CDR3nt: TGCGCCAGCACCCCACGGGGGTACGATGAGCAGTTCTTC
abundance: .; j_gene: TRBJ1-4; v_gene: TRBV27; d_gene: TRBD1; CDR3aa: CASTLRDRLEKLFF; CDR3nt: TGTGCCAGCACCCTCCGGGACAGGCTTGAAAAACTGTTTTTT
abundance: .; j_gene: TRBJ1-2; v_gene: TRBV7-8; d_gene: TRBD1; CDR3aa: CASSSDRSSPRYTF; CDR3nt: TGTGCCAGCAGCTCGGACAGGTCGTCTCCTCGGTACACCTTC
abundance: once; j_gene: TRBJ1-2; v_gene: TRBV18; d_gene: TRBD1; CDR3aa: CASSLGDRDAGYTF; CDR3nt: TGTGCCAGCTCACTCGGGGACAGGGATGCTGGCTACACCTTC
abundance: few; j_gene: TRBJ2-6; v_gene: TRBV21-1; d_gene: .; CDR3aa: CASSKGTGTGSGSGANVLTF; CDR3nt: TGTGCCAGCAGCAAAGGGACCGGGACAGGGAGTGGGTCTGGGGCCAACGTCCTGACTTTC
abundance: .; j_gene: TRBJ2-7; v_gene: TRBV4-2; d_gene: TRBD2; CDR3aa: CASSQVGLAGVSSYEQYF; CDR3nt: TGTGCCAGCAGCCAAGTGGGACTAGCGGGAGTTTCCTCCTACGAGCAGTACTTC
abundance: .; j_gene: TRBJ1-1; v_gene: TRBV2; d_gene: .; CDR3aa: CASSEVGLTAGNTEAFF; CDR3nt: TGTGCCAGCAGTGAAGTGGGCCTCACCGCTGGGAACACTGAAGCTTTCTTT
abundance: .; j_gene: TRBJ2-3; v_gene: TRBV5-5; d_gene: TRBD2; CDR3aa: CASSFAGLAGVSTQYF; CDR3nt: TGTGCCAGCAGCTTCGCGGGACTAGCGGGAGTCAGTACGCAGTATTTT
abundance: .; j_gene: TRBJ1-5; v_gene: TRBV30; d_gene: .; CDR3aa: CAWQPGGRNQPQHF; CDR3nt: TGTGCCTGGCAACCGGGCGGGAGGAATCAGCCCCAGCATTTT
abundance: .; j_gene: TRBJ1-1; v_gene: TRBV7-2; d_gene: TRBD1; CDR3aa: CASSSRTGSNTEAFF; CDR3nt: TGTGCCAGCAGCTCCAGGACAGGATCGAACACTGAAGCTTTCTTT
abundance: .; j_gene: TRBJ2-7; v_gene: TRBV6-6; d_gene: .; CDR3aa: CASSFPGVYEQYF; CDR3nt: TGTGCCAGCAGTTTCCCGGGGGTTTACGAGCAGTACTTC
abundance: .; j_gene: TRBJ2-3; v_gene: TRBV15; d_gene: TRBD2; CDR3aa: CATSTLAGRTDTQYF; CDR3nt: TGTGCCACCAGCACCCTAGCGGGGCGCACAGATACGCAGTATTTT
abundance: .; j_gene: TRBJ1-3; v_gene: TRBV25-1; d_gene: TRBD1; CDR3aa: CASSDVGQGSGNTIYF; CDR3nt: TGTGCCAGCAGTGATGTGGGACAGGGCTCTGGAAACACCATATATTTT
abundance: .; j_gene: TRBJ1-1; v_gene: TRBV19; d_gene: .; CDR3aa: CASSYVTGGTEAFF; CDR3nt: TGTGCCAGTAGTTACGTCACCGGTGGTACTGAAGCTTTCTTT
abundance: .; j_gene: TRBJ2-2; v_gene: TRBV5-4; d_gene: TRBD2; CDR3aa: CASSLASGSVGELFF; CDR3nt: TGTGCCAGCAGCCTCGCTAGCGGGAGTGTCGGGGAGCTGTTTTTT
abundance: .; j_gene: TRBJ1-5; v_gene: TRBV30; d_gene: .; CDR3aa: CAWSVIGRDQPQHF; CDR3nt: TGTGCCTGGAGTGTAATCGGGAGGGATCAGCCCCAGCATTTT
abundance: .; j_gene: TRBJ2-5; v_gene: TRBV5-1; d_gene: .; CDR3aa: CASSTVGHSQETQYF; CDR3nt: TGCGCCAGCAGCACAGTCGGACACTCACAAGAGACCCAGTACTTC
abundance: .; j_gene: TRBJ2-7; v_gene: TRBV4-1; d_gene: TRBD2; CDR3aa: CASSQAGGPGEQYF; CDR3nt: TGCGCCAGCAGCCAAGCGGGAGGGCCTGGGGAGCAGTACTTC
abundance: .; j_gene: TRBJ2-7; v_gene: TRBV6-6; d_gene: TRBD1; CDR3aa: CASTTTGGYEQYF; CDR3nt: TGTGCCAGCACCACCACAGGGGGCTACGAGCAGTACTTC
abundance: .; j_gene: TRBJ2-3; v_gene: TRBV30; d_gene: .; CDR3aa: CAWGLGAVTDTQYF; CDR3nt: TGTGCCTGGGGGCTTGGGGCGGTCACAGATACGCAGTATTTT
abundance: .; j_gene: TRBJ2-7; v_gene: TRBV29-1; d_gene: TRBD1; CDR3aa: CSALTGGRYEQYF; CDR3nt: TGCAGCGCCTTGACAGGGGGCCGCTACGAGCAGTACTTC
abundance: .; j_gene: TRBJ2-4; v_gene: TRBV5-4; d_gene: TRBD2; CDR3aa: CASSFDSAAGASEYF; CDR3nt: TGTGCCAGCAGCTTTGATTCTGCGGCGGGAGCATCAGAGTACTTC
abundance: .; j_gene: TRBJ1-6; v_gene: TRBV2; d_gene: .; CDR3aa: CASDPRSRLSPLHF; CDR3nt: TGTGCCAGCGACCCTCGCAGCAGGCTTTCACCCCTCCACTTT
abundance: few; j_gene: TRBJ1-2; v_gene: TRBV6-1; d_gene: .; CDR3aa: CASSEVGRASYGYTF; CDR3nt: TGTGCCAGCAGTGAAGTTGGCAGGGCGAGCTATGGCTACACCTTC
abundance: .; j_gene: TRBJ1-2; v_gene: TRBV6-5; d_gene: TRBD1; CDR3aa: CASSNWGQGSGYTF; CDR3nt: TGTGCCAGCAGCAATTGGGGACAGGGAAGCGGCTACACCTTC
abundance: .; j_gene: TRBJ2-7; v_gene: TRBV6-1; d_gene: .; CDR3aa: CASSNLQGYEQYF; CDR3nt: TGTGCCAGCAGCAACCTACAGGGTTACGAGCAGTACTTC
abundance: few; j_gene: TRBJ1-5; v_gene: TRBV6-1; d_gene: .; CDR3aa: CASSEEGGHSNQPQHF; CDR3nt: TGTGCCAGCAGTGAGGAAGGGGGTCATAGCAATCAGCCCCAGCATTTT
abundance: .; j_gene: TRBJ2-5; v_gene: TRBV25-1; d_gene: TRBD2; CDR3aa: CASSEWLAGGETQYF; CDR3nt: TGTGCCAGCAGTGAATGGCTAGCGGGAGGAGAGACCCAGTACTTC
abundance: once; j_gene: TRBJ2-4; v_gene: TRBV9; d_gene: TRBD1; CDR3aa: CASSSWTGGATKNIQYF; CDR3nt: TGTGCCAGCAGCAGTTGGACAGGGGGCGCGACCAAAAACATTCAGTACTTC
abundance: .; j_gene: TRBJ1-4; v_gene: TRBV28; d_gene: TRBD1; CDR3aa: CASSPRTGQEKLFF; CDR3nt: TGTGCCAGCAGCCCGAGGACAGGGCAGGAAAAACTGTTTTTT
abundance: .; j_gene: TRBJ2-3; v_gene: TRBV27; d_gene: TRBD2; CDR3aa: CASSSDTGPGTSGRAADTQYF; CDR3nt: TGTGCCAGCAGTTCCGACACAGGCCCCGGGACTAGCGGGAGGGCCGCAGATACGCAGTATTTT
abundance: .; j_gene: TRBJ1-1; v_gene: TRBV18; d_gene: .; CDR3aa: CASSRHENTEAFF; CDR3nt: TGTGCCAGCTCACGGCACGAGAACACTGAAGCTTTCTTT
abundance: .; j_gene: TRBJ1-1; v_gene: TRBV19; d_gene: .; CDR3aa: CASIETGSTTEAFF; CDR3nt: TGTGCCAGTATCGAAACAGGGTCGACTACTGAAGCTTTCTTT
abundance: .; j_gene: TRBJ2-1; v_gene: TRBV4-1; d_gene: .; CDR3aa: CASSHPLGTNRNEQFF; CDR3nt: TGCGCCAGCAGCCACCCCCTAGGGACAAATCGGAATGAGCAGTTCTTC
abundance: .; j_gene: TRBJ2-1; v_gene: TRBV27; d_gene: TRBD2; CDR3aa: CASSLELAGTYNEQFF; CDR3nt: TGTGCCAGCAGTTTGGAACTAGCGGGAACCTACAATGAGCAGTTCTTC
abundance: .; j_gene: TRBJ2-4; v_gene: TRBV15; d_gene: TRBD2; CDR3aa: CATSRDIAGGGVNIQYF; CDR3nt: TGTGCCACCAGCAGAGATATAGCGGGAGGTGGGGTTAACATTCAGTACTTC
abundance: .; j_gene: TRBJ1-5; v_gene: TRBV19; d_gene: TRBD1; CDR3aa: CASDRESSNQPQHF; CDR3nt: TGTGCCAGCGACAGGGAATCAAGCAATCAGCCCCAGCATTTT
abundance: .; j_gene: TRBJ2-1; v_gene: TRBV30; d_gene: .; CDR3aa: CAWSDHGGTGEFEQFF; CDR3nt: TGTGCCTGGAGTGACCACGGAGGGACTGGAGAATTTGAGCAGTTCTTC
abundance: .; j_gene: TRBJ2-7; v_gene: TRBV5-1; d_gene: TRBD2; CDR3aa: CASSTRWEGYEQYF; CDR3nt: TGCGCCAGCAGCACTCGTTGGGAGGGCTACGAGCAGTACTTC
abundance: .; j_gene: TRBJ2-7; v_gene: TRBV6-5; d_gene: TRBD2; CDR3aa: CASSPTSGGAYEQYF; CDR3nt: TGTGCCAGCAGTCCAACTAGCGGGGGTGCCTACGAGCAGTACTTC